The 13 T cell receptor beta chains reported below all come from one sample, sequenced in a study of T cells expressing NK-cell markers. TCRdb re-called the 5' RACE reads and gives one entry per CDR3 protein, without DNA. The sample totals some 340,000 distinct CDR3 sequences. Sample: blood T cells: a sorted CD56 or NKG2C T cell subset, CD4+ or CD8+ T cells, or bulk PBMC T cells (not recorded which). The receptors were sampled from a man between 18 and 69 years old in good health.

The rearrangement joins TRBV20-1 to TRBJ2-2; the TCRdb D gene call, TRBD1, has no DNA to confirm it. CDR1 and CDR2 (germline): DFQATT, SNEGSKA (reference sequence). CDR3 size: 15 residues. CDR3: CSARGPTGLAGELFF.

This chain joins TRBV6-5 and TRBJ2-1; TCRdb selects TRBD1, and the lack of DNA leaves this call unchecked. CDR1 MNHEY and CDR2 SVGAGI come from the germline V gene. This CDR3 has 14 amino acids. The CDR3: CASSYYRGRGEQFF.

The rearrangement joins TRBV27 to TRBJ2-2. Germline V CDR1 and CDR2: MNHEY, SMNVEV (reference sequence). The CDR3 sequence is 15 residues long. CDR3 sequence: CASSFGNLGAGELFF.

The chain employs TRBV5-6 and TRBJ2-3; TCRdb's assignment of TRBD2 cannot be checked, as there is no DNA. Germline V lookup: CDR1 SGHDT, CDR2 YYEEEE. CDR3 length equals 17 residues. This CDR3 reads CASSPLLGQEGTDTQYF.

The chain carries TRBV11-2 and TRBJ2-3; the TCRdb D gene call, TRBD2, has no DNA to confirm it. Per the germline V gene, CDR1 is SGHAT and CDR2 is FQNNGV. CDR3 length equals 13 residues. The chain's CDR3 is CASSLEVRLTRNF.

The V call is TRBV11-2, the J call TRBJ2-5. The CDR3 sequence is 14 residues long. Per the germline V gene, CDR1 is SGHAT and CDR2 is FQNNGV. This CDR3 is CASSLVLYGETQYF.

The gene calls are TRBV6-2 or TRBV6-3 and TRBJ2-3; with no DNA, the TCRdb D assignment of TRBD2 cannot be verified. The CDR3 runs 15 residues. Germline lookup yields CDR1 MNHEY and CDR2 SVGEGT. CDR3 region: CAIRGGQSGGDTQYF.

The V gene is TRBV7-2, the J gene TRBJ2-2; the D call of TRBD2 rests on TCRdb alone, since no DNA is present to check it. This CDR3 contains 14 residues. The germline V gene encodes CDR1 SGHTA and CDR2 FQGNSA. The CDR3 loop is CASSRGGIAGELFF. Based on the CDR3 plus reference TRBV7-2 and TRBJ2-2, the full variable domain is GAGVSQSPSNKVTEKGKDVELRCDPISGHTALYWYRQSLGQGLEFLIYFQGNSAPDKSGLPSDRFSAERTGGSVSTLTIQRTQQEDSAVYLCASSRGGIAGELFFGEGSRLTVL.

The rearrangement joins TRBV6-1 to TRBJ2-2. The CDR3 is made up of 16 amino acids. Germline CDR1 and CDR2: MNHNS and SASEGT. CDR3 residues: CASSERRTANTGELFF.

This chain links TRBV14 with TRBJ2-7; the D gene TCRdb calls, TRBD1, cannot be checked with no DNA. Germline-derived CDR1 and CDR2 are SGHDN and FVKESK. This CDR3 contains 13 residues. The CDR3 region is CASSPTGYYEQYF. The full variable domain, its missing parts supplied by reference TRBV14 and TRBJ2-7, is EAGVTQFPSHSVIEKGQTVTLRCDPISGHDNLYWYRRVMGKEIKFLLHFVKESKQDESGMPNNRFLAERTGGTYSTLKVQPAELEDSGVYFCASSPTGYYEQYFGPGTRLTVT.

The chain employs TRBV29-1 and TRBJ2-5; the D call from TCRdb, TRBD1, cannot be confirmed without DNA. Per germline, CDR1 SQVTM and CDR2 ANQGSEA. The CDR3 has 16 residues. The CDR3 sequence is CSVEVTGTGMRKTQYF.

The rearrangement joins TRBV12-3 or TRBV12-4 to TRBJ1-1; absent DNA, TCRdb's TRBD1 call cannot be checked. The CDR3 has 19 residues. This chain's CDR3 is CASSLRYRGYSFLNTEAFF.

The CDR3 reads CASSTGLAHYNEQFF. The chain employs TRBV6-2 or TRBV6-3 and TRBJ2-1; TCRdb indicates TRBD2, and absent DNA this call remains unverified. Germline CDR1 and CDR2: MNHEY and SVGEGT. The CDR3 runs 15 residues.